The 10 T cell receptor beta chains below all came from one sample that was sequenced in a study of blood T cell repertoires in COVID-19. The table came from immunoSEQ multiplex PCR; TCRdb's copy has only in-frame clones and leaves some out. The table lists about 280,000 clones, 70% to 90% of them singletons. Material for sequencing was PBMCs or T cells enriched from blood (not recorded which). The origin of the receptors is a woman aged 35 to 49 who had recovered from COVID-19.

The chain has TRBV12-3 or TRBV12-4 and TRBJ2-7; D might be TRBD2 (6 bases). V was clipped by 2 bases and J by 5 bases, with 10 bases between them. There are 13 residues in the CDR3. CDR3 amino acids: CASSLRERDEQYF. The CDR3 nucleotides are TGTGCCAGCAGTTTAAGGGAGCGGGACGAGCAGTACTTC.

The DNA for the CDR3 is TGTGCCAGCAGTTTACCCCTGAAGGCCAGGATCCACGAGCAGTACTTC. This sequence encodes CASSLPLKARIHEQYF. This chain connects TRBV28 to TRBJ2-7; D unclear. The V gene lost 2 bases and the J gene lost 5 bases, with 19 bases spanning the gap. Germline loops: CDR1 MDHEN, CDR2 SYDVKM. The CDR3 sequence is 16 residues long.

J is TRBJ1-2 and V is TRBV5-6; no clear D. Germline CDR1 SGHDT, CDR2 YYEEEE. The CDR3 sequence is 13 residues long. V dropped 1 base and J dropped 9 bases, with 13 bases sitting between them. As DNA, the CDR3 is TGTGCCAGCAGCTTGCCGACAAACCCGAGCTACACCTTC. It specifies CASSLPTNPSYTF.

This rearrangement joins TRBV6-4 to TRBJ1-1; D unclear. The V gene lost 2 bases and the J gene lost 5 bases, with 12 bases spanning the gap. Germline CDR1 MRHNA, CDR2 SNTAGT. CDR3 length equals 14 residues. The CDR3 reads CASSDPRGITEAFF. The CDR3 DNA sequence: TGTGCCAGCAGTGACCCCCGGGGTATAACTGAAGCTTTCTTT.

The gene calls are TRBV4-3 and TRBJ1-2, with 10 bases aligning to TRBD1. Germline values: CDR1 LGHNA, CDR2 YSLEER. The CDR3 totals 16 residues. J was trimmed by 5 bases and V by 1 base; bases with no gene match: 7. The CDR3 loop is CASSQGGTGELYGYTF. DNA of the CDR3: TGCGCCAGCAGCCAAGGAGGGACAGGGGAGTTGTATGGCTACACCTTC.

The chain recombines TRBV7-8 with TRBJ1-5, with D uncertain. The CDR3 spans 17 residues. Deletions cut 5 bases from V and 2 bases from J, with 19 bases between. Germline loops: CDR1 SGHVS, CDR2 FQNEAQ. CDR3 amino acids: CASSHDGYRVGNQPQHF. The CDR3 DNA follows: TGTGCCAGCAGCCATGACGGCTATCGGGTAGGCAATCAGCCCCAGCATTTT.

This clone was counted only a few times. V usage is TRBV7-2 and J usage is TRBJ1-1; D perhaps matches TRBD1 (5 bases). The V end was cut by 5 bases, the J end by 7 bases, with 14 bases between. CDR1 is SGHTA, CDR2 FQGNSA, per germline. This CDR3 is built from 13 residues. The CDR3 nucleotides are TGTGCCAGCAGCGGGGGGAGAGCCAATGAAGCTTTCTTT. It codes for CASSGGRANEAFF.

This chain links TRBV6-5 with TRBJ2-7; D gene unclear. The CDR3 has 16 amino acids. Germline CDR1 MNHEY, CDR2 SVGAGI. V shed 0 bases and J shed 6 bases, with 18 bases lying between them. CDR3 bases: TGTGCCAGCAGTTACTCTGGTGCAGGTAATGCTCTCGAGCAGTACTTC. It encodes CASSYSGAGNALEQYF.

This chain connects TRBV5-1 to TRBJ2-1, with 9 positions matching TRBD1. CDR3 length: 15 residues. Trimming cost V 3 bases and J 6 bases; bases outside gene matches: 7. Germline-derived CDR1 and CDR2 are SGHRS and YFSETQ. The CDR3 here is CASSSPGQGVNEQFF. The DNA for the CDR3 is TGCGCCAGCAGCTCGCCGGGACAGGGAGTCAATGAGCAGTTCTTC.

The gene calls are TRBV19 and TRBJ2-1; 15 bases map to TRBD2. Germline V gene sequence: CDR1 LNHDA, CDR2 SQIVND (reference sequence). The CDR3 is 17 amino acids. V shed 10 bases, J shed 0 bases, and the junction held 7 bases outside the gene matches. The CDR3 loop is CANPGLAGGSSYNEQFF. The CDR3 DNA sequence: TGTGCCAATCCGGGACTAGCGGGAGGCAGCTCCTACAATGAGCAGTTCTTC.